A single sample is the source of the 4 T cell receptor beta chains below, sequenced in a study of shared clonotypes between healthy human individuals. Produced via immunoSEQ multiplex PCR; TCRdb's table is partial and in-frame only. This table holds millions of clones, roughly 91% found once. Naive CD8 isolation took CD45RO-negative cells positively selected for CCR7 and excluded terminally differentiated effector memory CD45RA+ cells. Sequencing input: naive CD8+ T cells from PBMCs. All receptors derive from a man younger than 35 in good health. Some clones in this sample may be carry-over from other donors' samples.

The chain employs TRBV14 and TRBJ2-1; a possible D gene is TRBD2 (5 bases). Germline CDR1 SGHDN, CDR2 FVKESK. The CDR3 totals 15 residues. V lost 4 bases, J lost 1 base, and 11 bases lay in between. CDR3 protein: CASSLRTGSYNEQFF. The DNA for the CDR3 is TGTGCCAGCAGCCTACGGACGGGATCCTACAATGAGCAGTTCTTC.

Of note for this clone: Other DNA sequences in this specimen translate into the identical CDR3. The chain has TRBV6-5 and TRBJ1-4, with D possibly being TRBD1 (6 bases). Trimming took off 2 bases at V and 2 bases at J, with 9 bases between the two ends. Germline-derived CDR1 and CDR2 are MNHEY and SVGAGI. The CDR3 covers 15 residues. The CDR3 sequence is CASSYTRGTNEKLFF. The CDR3 DNA follows: TGTGCCAGCAGTTACACCAGGGGCACTAATGAAAAACTGTTTTTT.

The chain has TRBV15 and TRBJ1-5; D not resolved. The CDR3 extends over 16 amino acids. The germline CDR1 and CDR2 sequences are LNHNV and YYDKDF (reference sequence). V was clipped by 3 bases and J by 5 bases, with 17 bases between them. The CDR3 DNA reads TGTGCCACCAGCAGTTTAGACGGATCACCCTATCAGCCCCAGCATTTT. Translation gives CATSSLDGSPYQPQHF.

The V gene is TRBV7-2, the J gene TRBJ1-4, with 12 bases matching TRBD1. Per germline, CDR1 SGHTA and CDR2 FQGNSA. The CDR3 length is 16 residues. The V and J ends lost 4 bases and 7 bases, in that order; junction bases with no gene match: 7. DNA for the CDR3: TGTGCCAGCAGCTCTCACGGGACAGGGGGCTCTGAAAAACTGTTTTTT. It specifies CASSSHGTGGSEKLFF.